This passage covers 14 T cell receptor beta chains from one sample sequenced in a study of shared clonotypes between healthy human individuals. The repertoire was sequenced with immunoSEQ multiplex PCR; TCRdb's copy has only in-frame clones and lacks some. The table lists about 460,000 clones, around 77% of them singletons. The sample consisted of PBMCs. The receptors were sampled from a woman in her 40s in good health. Some clones in this sample may be carry-over from other donors' samples.

The J gene is TRBJ2-1, the V gene TRBV30; no clear D. This CDR3 region has 13 residues. Germline V gene lookup returns CDR1 GTSNPN and CDR2 SVGIG (reference sequence). Trimming removed 3 bases from V and 2 bases from J, with 8 bases in between. CDR3 nucleotides: TGTGCCTGGAGGGAGAACCCCTACAATGAGCAGTTCTTC. Protein: CAWRENPYNEQFF.

The chain is built from TRBV11-3 and TRBJ1-1, with D unclear. CDR1 SGHNT and CDR2 YENEEA come from the germline V gene. Trimming took off 3 bases at V and 5 bases at J, with 7 bases between the two ends. The CDR3 is 12 residues long. CDR3 bases: TGTGCCAGCAGCTTCCCCGGAACTGAAGCTTTCTTT. Protein: CASSFPGTEAFF.

The chain is built from TRBV9 and TRBJ2-1; D uncertain. V was cut by 0 bases and J by 5 bases, with 9 bases left in between. The germline V gene has CDR1 SGDLS and CDR2 YYNGEE. The CDR3 length is 14 residues. CDR3 sequence: CASSVVWSNNEQFF. In nucleotides, the CDR3 is TGTGCCAGCAGCGTAGTTTGGTCGAACAATGAGCAGTTCTTC. Together with reference TRBV9 and TRBJ2-1, the CDR3 gives the full variable domain: DSGVTQTPKHLITATGQRVTLRCSPRSGDLSVYWYQQSLDQGLQFLIQYYNGEERAKGNILERFSAQQFPDLHSELNLSSLELGDSALYFCASSVVWSNNEQFFGPGTRLTVL.

The rearrangement uses TRBV7-9 and TRBJ2-3; TRBD2 agrees at 7 bases. Germline V gene data show CDR1 as SEHNR and CDR2 as FQNEAQ (reference sequence). V shed 6 bases, J shed 4 bases, and the junction held 22 bases outside the gene matches. The CDR3 extends over 19 amino acids. DNA for the CDR3: TGTGCCAGCAGACCCGGGGGGTTAGATGGTCCACCGCGGGCAGATACGCAGTATTTT. This encodes CASRPGGLDGPPRADTQYF.

Note on this clone: This is likely an artifact of a read error, given a far larger clone one base away. The missing conserved phenylalanine or tryptophan at the end of this CDR3 makes a read error likely. The V and J genes are TRBV2 and TRBJ2-7; no firm D call. The V and J ends lost 4 bases and 2 bases respectively, with 3 bases between them. Germline CDR1 SNHLY, CDR2 FYNNEI. The CDR3 contains 11 residues. This CDR3 is CASSGTYEQYL. DNA of the CDR3: TGTGCCAGCAGTGGTACCTACGAGCAGTACCTC.

In the case of this clone: A far larger clone lies a single base away; this is likely a read error. The CDR3 sequence is CASSRRQGTNEKLFF. The CDR3 nucleotides are TGTGCCAGCAGCCGACGACAGGGAACTAATGAAAAACTGTTTTTT. The rearrangement joins TRBV14 to TRBJ1-4; 7 nucleotides match TRBD1. This CDR3 is 15 amino acids long. Germline V gene data show CDR1 as SGHDN and CDR2 as FVKESK. J gave up 1 base and V 4 bases, and 3 bases lay outside the gene matches.

The chain joins TRBV6-1 to TRBJ2-2; no definite D call. CDR3 size: 15 residues. In germline, CDR1 is MNHNS, CDR2 SASEGT. The germline V and J ends were trimmed by 7 bases and 4 bases, with 16 bases remaining between them. CDR3 bases: TGTGCCAGCAACCAACCGGGCTTGAGCACCGGGGAGCTGTTTTTT. Encoded protein: CASNQPGLSTGELFF.

This clone appeared a few times. V usage is TRBV5-4 and J usage is TRBJ1-5; 9 bases are a match to TRBD1. CDR3 length equals 16 residues. The germline CDR1 and CDR2 sequences are SGHNT and YYREEE (reference sequence). V shed 2 bases, J shed 3 bases, and the junction held 6 bases outside the gene matches. The CDR3 here is CASSFGGQGTNQPQHF. CDR3 in DNA: TGTGCCAGCAGCTTTGGGGGACAGGGTACCAATCAGCCCCAGCATTTT.

The V call is TRBV7-2, the J call TRBJ2-5; no firm D call. CDR3 size: 13 residues. The germline V gene encodes CDR1 SGHTA and CDR2 FQGNSA. The ends were cut back, 5 bases at V and 0 bases at J, with 7 bases in the middle. CDR3 sequence: CASSRKYQETQYF. The CDR3 nucleotides are TGTGCCAGCAGCCGGAAGTACCAAGAGACCCAGTACTTC.

The chain joins TRBV2 to TRBJ1-6, with a tentative D call TRBD1 (5 bases). V lost 6 bases and J lost 5, with 11 bases in between. This CDR3 has 14 amino acids. CDR1 and CDR2 from the germline V gene are SNHLY and FYNNEI. The DNA of the CDR3 is TGTGCCAGCAGCCCCGGGACGAATAATTCACCCCTCCACTTT. Encoded protein: CASSPGTNNSPLHF.

About this clone: This likely stems from a read error, as it lies one base from a far larger clone. The chain is built from TRBV20-1 and TRBJ1-1; no clear D. This CDR3 spans 11 amino acids. Germline CDR1 reads DFQATT; CDR2 reads SNEGSKA (reference sequence). In nucleotides, the CDR3 is TGCGGTGCTTCTCCCGAGCCAGAAGCTTTCTTT. This translates into CGASPEPEAFF.

The chain recombines TRBV25-1 with TRBJ2-7; no firm D call. Germline V gene lookup returns CDR1 MGHDK and CDR2 SYGVNS. V lost 2 bases, J lost 9 bases, and 17 bases lay in between. The CDR3 runs 14 residues. The CDR3 sequence: CASSEALEWAGQYF. CDR3 sequence (DNA): TGTGCCAGCAGTGAAGCATTGGAATGGGCTGGGCAGTACTTC.

The rearrangement uses TRBV19 and TRBJ2-7; maybe TRBD1 (6 bases). The CDR3 spans 13 residues. Trimming shortened V by 4 bases and J by 3 bases, and 10 bases separated the two germline ends. CDR1 LNHDA and CDR2 SQIVND come from the germline V gene (reference sequence). The CDR3 DNA reads TGTGCCAGTAGTACCACAGGGAGCTACGAGCAGTACTTC. This codes for CASSTTGSYEQYF. Full variable domain (missing parts from reference TRBV19 and TRBJ2-7): DGGITQSPKYLFRKEGQNVTLSCEQNLNHDAMYWYRQDPGQGLRLIYYSQIVNDFQKGDIAEGYSVSREKKESFPLTVTSAQKNPTAFYLCASSTTGSYEQYFGPGTRLTVT.

Only a few counts were recorded for this clone. This chain uses TRBV19 with TRBJ2-7; TRBD2 matches 15 bases. The CDR3 runs 17 residues. Germline V gene lookup returns CDR1 LNHDA and CDR2 SQIVND (reference sequence). V was clipped by 2 bases and J by 6 bases; unmatched bases: 8. CDR3 coding DNA: TGTGCCAGTAGTATAATATCCCGGACTAGCGGGAGGGTCGAGCAGTACTTC. As protein: CASSIISRTSGRVEQYF.